Each of the 27 T cell receptor beta chains below was sequenced from the same sample in a study of T cell responses to AZD1222 COVID-19 vaccine. Only in-frame clones appear in the TCRdb table, and some are missing; sequencing was by immunoSEQ multiplex PCR. Found here are more than 30,000 clones, 85% to 90% of them singletons; the top ten hold 14%. The sequencing here drew on peripheral blood, taken 28 days after the second AZD1222 dose. The receptors shown here come from an adult who received the AZD1222 COVID-19 vaccine.

The rearrangement joins TRBV11-2 to TRBJ2-3; D is undetermined. Germline loops: CDR1 SGHAT, CDR2 FQNNGV. CDR3 length: 14 residues. Trimming took 0 bases from V and 4 from J, leaving 8 bases between them. CDR3 sequence reads: CASSLERLSDTQYF. The CDR3, as DNA: TGTGCCAGCAGCTTAGAGCGGTTGTCAGATACGCAGTATTTT.

The rearrangement uses TRBV5-1 and TRBJ2-3; possible D gene TRBD2, 5 bases. Germline V gene lookup returns CDR1 SGHRS and CDR2 YFSETQ. The CDR3 extends over 15 amino acids. The V gene lost 0 bases and the J gene lost 1 base, with 9 bases spanning the gap. CDR3 sequence: CASSLDGVGTDTQYF. The CDR3 bases are TGCGCCAGCAGCTTGGACGGGGTGGGCACAGATACGCAGTATTTT.

CDR3 residues: CASLGTNEKLFF. DNA of the CDR3: TGTGCCAGCCTGGGCACTAATGAAAAACTGTTTTTT. The chain employs TRBV6-5 and TRBJ1-4; the D is unclear. The CDR3 totals 12 residues. Germline V gives CDR1 MNHEY, CDR2 SVGAGI. Trimming stripped 8 bases from V and 2 bases from J, with 6 bases between.

V usage is TRBV7-9 and J usage is TRBJ1-2, with D unclear. Germline CDR1 SEHNR, CDR2 FQNEAQ (reference sequence). This CDR3 comprises 14 residues. Deletions cut 3 bases from V and 1 base from J, with 9 bases between. This CDR3 reads CASSFGNFNYGYTF. CDR3 sequence (DNA): TGTGCCAGCAGCTTCGGCAACTTTAACTATGGCTACACCTTC.

The chain has TRBV6-5 and TRBJ2-2; D may be TRBD1 or TRBD2 (5 bases each). Germline CDR1 and CDR2: MNHEY and SVGAGI. The V gene lost 10 bases and the J gene lost 4 bases, with 13 bases spanning the gap. This CDR3 contains 13 residues. CDR3 protein: CATRRGITGELFF. Here the CDR3 DNA reads TGTGCCACCCGACGGGGCATCACCGGGGAGCTGTTTTTT.

This chain links TRBV3-1 (or the pseudogene TRBV3-2) with TRBJ2-7; D perhaps matches TRBD1 (7 bases). V was trimmed by 4 bases and J by 3 bases, leaving 10 bases between them. Germline V gene sequence: CDR1 LGHDT, CDR2 YNNKEL (reference sequence). The CDR3 loop spans 13 amino acids. The CDR3 DNA reads TGTGCCAGCAGCCCAGGGGGACTCTACGAGCAGTACTTC. Amino acids: CASSPGGLYEQYF.

The V and J genes are TRBV5-4 and TRBJ2-7; D is unresolved. V shed 0 bases and J shed 4 bases, with 5 bases lying between them. The CDR3 consists of 12 residues. Germline-derived CDR1 and CDR2 are SGHNT and YYREEE (reference sequence). The CDR3 protein is CASSLVGYEQYF. CDR3 bases: TGTGCCAGCAGCTTGGTAGGTTACGAGCAGTACTTC.

This chain joins TRBV2 and TRBJ1-1, with a tentative D call TRBD1 (5 bases). Germline V gives CDR1 SNHLY, CDR2 FYNNEI. The V end lost 5 bases, the J end lost 0 bases, and 10 bases lay between the germline ends. The CDR3 sequence is 14 residues long. The CDR3 spells CASSKDRLNTEAFF. The CDR3 bases are TGTGCCAGCAGTAAAGACAGATTGAACACTGAAGCTTTCTTT.

The V gene is TRBV27, the J gene TRBJ1-5; D uncertain. Germline V lookup: CDR1 MNHEY, CDR2 SMNVEV (reference sequence). Trimming pared 4 bases from V and 7 bases from J, leaving 11 bases between. The CDR3 has 13 residues. The CDR3 loop is CASSSEGQQPQHF. The CDR3 DNA sequence: TGTGCCAGCAGTTCTGAGGGCCAGCAGCCCCAGCATTTT.

Only one count was recorded for this clone. The chain employs TRBV27 and TRBJ2-1, with D possibly TRBD2 on 6 matching bases. The germline CDR1 and CDR2 sequences are MNHEY and SMNVEV (reference sequence). Trimming left V 10 bases short and J 0 bases short, with 10 bases between. CDR3 size: 13 residues. The CDR3 nucleotides read TGTGCCACCGGGACTGCCTCCTACAATGAGCAGTTCTTC. Protein product: CATGTASYNEQFF.

This clone was detected once. The chain couples TRBV28 to TRBJ2-1, with D maybe TRBD1 (5 bases). The CDR3 is made up of 16 amino acids. V shed 6 bases and J shed 4 bases, with 19 bases lying between them. Per the germline V gene, CDR1 is MDHEN and CDR2 is SYDVKM. CDR3 nucleotides: TGTGCCAGCAGCCAAAGGGGTACACTAATTTACAATGAGCAGTTCTTC. Translated, it gives CASSQRGTLIYNEQFF.

V usage is TRBV5-5 and J usage is TRBJ1-5; TRBD1 might be the D (5 bases). V dropped 0 bases and J dropped 0 bases, with 10 bases sitting between them. The CDR3 is made up of 16 amino acids. The germline CDR1 and CDR2 sequences are SGHKS and YYEKEE (reference sequence). CDR3: CASSLGMGVSNQPQHF. The CDR3 DNA is TGTGCCAGCAGCTTGGGAATGGGGGTTAGCAATCAGCCCCAGCATTTT.

V gene TRBV10-3 combines with J gene TRBJ1-3; perhaps TRBD1 as D (5 bases). The CDR3 is made up of 13 amino acids. CDR1 and CDR2 from the germline V gene are ENHRY and SYGVKD. Trimming stripped 6 bases from V and 4 bases from J, with 10 bases between. CDR3 residues: CAISPTEGNTIYF. The CDR3 DNA sequence: TGTGCCATCAGCCCGACAGAAGGAAACACCATATATTTT.

The chain couples TRBV4-2 to TRBJ2-1, with TRBD2 matching 8 bases. CDR1 is LGHNA, CDR2 YNFKEQ, per germline. The CDR3 is made up of 16 amino acids. V shed 0 bases and J 7 bases; nucleotides not matched to a gene: 8. The CDR3 DNA is TGTGCCAGCAGCCAAGAGTTCAGCGGGGGAGGGAATGAGCAGTTCTTC. Translated: CASSQEFSGGGNEQFF.

The chain combines TRBV19 with TRBJ1-5, with 7 bases fitting TRBD1. There are 16 residues in the CDR3. Trimming took 9 bases from V and 0 from J; bases not matched to a gene: 11. Germline-derived CDR1 and CDR2 are LNHDA and SQIVND (reference sequence). CDR3 bases: TGTGCCAGCACTACCGGGACAGTTTATAGCAATCAGCCCCAGCATTTT. Its protein product is CASTTGTVYSNQPQHF.

CDR3 loop: CASSLAILAHEQFF. The CDR3 bases are TGTGCCAGCAGCTTAGCGATACTAGCGCATGAGCAGTTCTTC. The chain combines TRBV7-2 with TRBJ2-1; 7 nucleotides align to TRBD2. From germline, CDR1 is SGHTA and CDR2 FQGNSA. V gave up 0 bases and J gave up 8 bases; unmatched junction bases: 4. CDR3 size: 14 residues. Complete variable domain (other parts from reference TRBV7-2 and TRBJ2-1): GAGVSQSPSNKVTEKGKDVELRCDPISGHTALYWYRQSLGQGLEFLIYFQGNSAPDKSGLPSDRFSAERTGGSVSTLTIQRTQQEDSAVYLCASSLAILAHEQFFGPGTRLTVL.

This clone was detected only once. This chain joins TRBV5-1 and TRBJ1-6, with TRBD1 identical over 7 bases. This CDR3 spans 14 amino acids. V shed 1 base and J 10 bases; nucleotides not matched to a gene: 5. Germline V CDR1 and CDR2: SGHRS, YFSETQ. In DNA, the CDR3 is TGCGCCAGCAGCTTGTTAGGGGGCCGGTCACCCCTCCACTTT. It encodes CASSLLGGRSPLHF. The full variable domain, completed using reference TRBV5-1 and TRBJ1-6, is KAGVTQTPRYLIKTRGQQVTLSCSPISGHRSVSWYQQTPGQGLQFLFEYFSETQRNKGNFPGRFSGRQFSNSRSEMNVSTLELGDSALYLCASSLLGGRSPLHFGNGTRLTVT.

The J gene is TRBJ1-1, the V gene TRBV5-1; possible D gene TRBD1, 5 bases. Trimming took off 4 bases at V and 1 base at J, with 8 bases between the two ends. Germline V CDR1 and CDR2: SGHRS, YFSETQ. CDR3 length: 13 amino acids. The CDR3 coding sequence is TGCGCCAGCAGCCGGGGCGAGAACACTGAAGCTTTCTTT. This codes for CASSRGENTEAFF.

V usage is TRBV10-1 and J usage is TRBJ2-5, with TRBD2 identical over 8 bases. Germline V gene data show CDR1 as WNHNN and CDR2 as SYGVQD (reference sequence). V lost 8 bases and J lost 2; bases outside the gene matches: 10. The CDR3 runs to 15 residues. The CDR3 loop reads CASPLAGTIQETQYF. In nucleotides, the CDR3 is TGCGCCAGCCCGTTAGCGGGGACGATACAAGAGACCCAGTACTTC.

The chain uses TRBV2 and TRBJ2-3, with TRBD2 matching 10 bases. The CDR3 covers 14 residues. Germline V gene sequence: CDR1 SNHLY, CDR2 FYNNEI. Trimming cost V 4 bases and J 6 bases; bases outside gene matches: 4. CDR3 nucleotide sequence: TGTGCCAGCAGTGTCAGCGGGGGGGCCGATACGCAGTATTTT. It specifies CASSVSGGADTQYF.

The chain recombines TRBV5-4 with TRBJ2-6; 9 nucleotides match TRBD2. CDR1 and CDR2 (germline): SGHNT, YYREEE (reference sequence). CDR3 length: 19 amino acids. The J segment lost 1 base and the V segment lost 3 bases, leaving 11 bases of the junction unmatched. CDR3 coding DNA: TGTGCCAGCAGCTCACCCAATAGCGGGGGCTTATCTGGGGCCAACGTCCTGACTTTC. Protein product: CASSSPNSGGLSGANVLTF.

In the case of this clone: One junction end disagrees with the germline gene, perhaps due to a read error. V and J are TRBV11-2 and TRBJ1-2; a weak D match, TRBD1 (6 bases). Germline V gene data show CDR1 as SGHAT and CDR2 as FQNNGV. CDR3 length: 12 amino acids. The DNA for the CDR3 is TGTGCCAGCAGCTTAGTTGGGGACAAGCTCATCTTC. Protein product: CASSLVGDKLIF. The complete variable domain, with remaining parts taken from reference TRBV11-2 and TRBJ1-2, reads EAGVAQSPRYKIIEKRQSVAFWCNPISGHATLYWYQQILGQGPKLLIQFQNNGVVDDSQLPKDRFSAERLKGVDSTLKIQPAKLEDSAVYLCASSLVGDKLIFGSGTRLTVV.

The chain is built from TRBV4-1 and TRBJ1-2; 8 bases align to TRBD1. Trimming at V came to 2 bases and at J to 2 bases, leaving 4 bases not matched to a gene. CDR3 size: 15 residues. Germline CDR1 and CDR2: MGHRA and YSYEKL. CDR3 DNA: TGCGCCAGCAGCCAAAGACAGGGGTCGAACTATGGCTACACCTTC. This sequence encodes CASSQRQGSNYGYTF.

The chain links TRBV5-1 to TRBJ1-3; 7 positions match TRBD1. V shed 4 bases, J shed 2 bases, and the junction held 6 bases outside the gene matches. There are 15 residues in the CDR3. The germline V gene has CDR1 SGHRS and CDR2 YFSETQ. The CDR3 loop is CASSPTGPPGNTIYF. Written as DNA, the CDR3 is TGCGCCAGCAGCCCGACAGGGCCCCCTGGAAACACCATATATTTT.

J is TRBJ1-1 and V is TRBV5-1; D is unresolved. The germline CDR1 and CDR2 sequences are SGHRS and YFSETQ. The CDR3 consists of 13 residues. Trimming shortened V by 2 bases and J by 1 base, and 6 bases separated the two germline ends. The CDR3 sequence is CASSLTENTEAFF. The CDR3 nucleotides read TGCGCCAGCAGCTTAACAGAGAACACTGAAGCTTTCTTT.

The gene calls are TRBV7-2 and TRBJ2-1; D unresolved. CDR3 length: 11 residues. The germline CDR1 and CDR2 sequences are SGHTA and FQGNSA. Trimming shortened V by 3 bases and J by 8 bases, and 5 bases separated the two germline ends. CDR3: CASSFLYEQFF. DNA of the CDR3: TGTGCCAGCAGCTTTCTCTATGAGCAGTTCTTC.

This clone was seen just once. The rearrangement uses TRBV2 and TRBJ1-5, with D tentatively TRBD1 (5 bases). The CDR3 consists of 15 residues. The germline V gene encodes CDR1 SNHLY and CDR2 FYNNEI. The germline V and J ends were trimmed by 8 bases and 2 bases, with 16 bases remaining between them. The CDR3 here is CASQRDFLGNQPQHF. As DNA, the CDR3 is TGTGCCAGCCAAAGGGACTTTTTGGGCAATCAGCCCCAGCATTTT.